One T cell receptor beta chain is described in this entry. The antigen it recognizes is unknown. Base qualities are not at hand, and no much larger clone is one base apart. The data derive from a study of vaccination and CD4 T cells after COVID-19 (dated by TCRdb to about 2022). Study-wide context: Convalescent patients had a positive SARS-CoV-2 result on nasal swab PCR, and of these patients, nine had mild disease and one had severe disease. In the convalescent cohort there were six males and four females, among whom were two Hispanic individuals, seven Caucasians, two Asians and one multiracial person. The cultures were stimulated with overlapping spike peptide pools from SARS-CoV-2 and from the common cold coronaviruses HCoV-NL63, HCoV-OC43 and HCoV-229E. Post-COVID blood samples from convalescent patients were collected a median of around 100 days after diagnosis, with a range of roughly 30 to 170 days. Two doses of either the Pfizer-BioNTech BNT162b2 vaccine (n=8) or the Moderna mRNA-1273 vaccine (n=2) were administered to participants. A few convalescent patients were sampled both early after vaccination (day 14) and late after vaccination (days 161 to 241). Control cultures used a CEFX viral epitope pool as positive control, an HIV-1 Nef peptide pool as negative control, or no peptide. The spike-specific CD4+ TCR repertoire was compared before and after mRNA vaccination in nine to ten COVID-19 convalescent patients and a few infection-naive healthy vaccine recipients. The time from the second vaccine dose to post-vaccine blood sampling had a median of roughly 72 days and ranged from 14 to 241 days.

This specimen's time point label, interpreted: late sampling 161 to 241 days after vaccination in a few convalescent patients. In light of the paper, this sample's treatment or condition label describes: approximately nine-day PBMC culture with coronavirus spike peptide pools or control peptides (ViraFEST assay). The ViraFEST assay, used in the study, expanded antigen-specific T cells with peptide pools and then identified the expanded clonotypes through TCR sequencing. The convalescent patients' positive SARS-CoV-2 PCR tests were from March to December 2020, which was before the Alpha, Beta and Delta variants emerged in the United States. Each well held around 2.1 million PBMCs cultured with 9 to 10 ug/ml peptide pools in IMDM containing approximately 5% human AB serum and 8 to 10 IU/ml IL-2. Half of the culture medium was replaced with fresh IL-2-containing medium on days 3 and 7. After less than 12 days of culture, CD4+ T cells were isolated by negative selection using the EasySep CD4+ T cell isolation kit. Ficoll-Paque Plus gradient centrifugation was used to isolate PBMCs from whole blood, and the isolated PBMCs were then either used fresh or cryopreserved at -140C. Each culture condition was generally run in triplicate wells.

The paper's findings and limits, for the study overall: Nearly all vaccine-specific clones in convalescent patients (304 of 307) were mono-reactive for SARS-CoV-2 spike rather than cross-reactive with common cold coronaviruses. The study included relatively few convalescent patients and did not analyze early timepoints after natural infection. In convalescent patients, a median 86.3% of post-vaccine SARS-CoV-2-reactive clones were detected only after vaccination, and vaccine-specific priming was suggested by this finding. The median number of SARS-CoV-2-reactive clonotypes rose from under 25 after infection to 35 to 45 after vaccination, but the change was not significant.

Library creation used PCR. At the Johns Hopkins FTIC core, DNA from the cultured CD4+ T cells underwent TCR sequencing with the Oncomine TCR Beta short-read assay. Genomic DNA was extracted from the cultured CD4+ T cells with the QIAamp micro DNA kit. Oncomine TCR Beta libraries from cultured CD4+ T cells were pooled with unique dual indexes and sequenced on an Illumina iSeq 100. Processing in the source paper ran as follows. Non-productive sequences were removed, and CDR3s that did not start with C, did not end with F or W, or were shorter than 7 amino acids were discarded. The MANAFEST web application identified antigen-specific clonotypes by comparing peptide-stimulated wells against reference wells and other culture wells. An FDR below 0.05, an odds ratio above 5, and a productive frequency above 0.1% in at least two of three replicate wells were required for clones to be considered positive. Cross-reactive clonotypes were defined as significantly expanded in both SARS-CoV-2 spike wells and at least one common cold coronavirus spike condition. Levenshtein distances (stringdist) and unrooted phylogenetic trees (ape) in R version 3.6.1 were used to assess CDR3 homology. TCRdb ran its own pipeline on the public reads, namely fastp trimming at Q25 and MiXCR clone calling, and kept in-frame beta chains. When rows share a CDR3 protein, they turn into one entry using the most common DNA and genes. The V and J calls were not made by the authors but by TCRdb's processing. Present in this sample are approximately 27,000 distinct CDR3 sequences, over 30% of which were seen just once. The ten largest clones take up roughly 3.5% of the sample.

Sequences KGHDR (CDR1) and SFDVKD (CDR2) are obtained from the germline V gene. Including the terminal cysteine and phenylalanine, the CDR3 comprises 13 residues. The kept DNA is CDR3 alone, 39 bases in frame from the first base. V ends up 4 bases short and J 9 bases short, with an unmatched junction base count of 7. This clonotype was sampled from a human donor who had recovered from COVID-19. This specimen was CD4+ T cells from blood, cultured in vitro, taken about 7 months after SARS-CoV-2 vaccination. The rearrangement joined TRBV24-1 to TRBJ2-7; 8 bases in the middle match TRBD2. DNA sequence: TGTGCCACCAGTGAGCCGGGACTAGTAATGCAGTACTTC. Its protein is CATSEPGLVMQYF.